This paragraph covers one TCR beta chain sequence. Antigen: not known. cDNA libraries for TCR alpha and TCR beta, carrying sample barcodes and UMIs, came from 5'RACE with constant-segment primers. TCRdb called the 5' RACE reads again in MiXCR, with one record for every CDR3 protein. The sample records around 250,000 distinct CDR3 sequences, approximately 9% being singletons. After removal of 1 base from V and 1 base from J, the junction contained 5 bases not matched to a gene. The CDR3 totals 17 residues. This sample is drawn from a study of T-cell memory formation after mild COVID-19. Study-wide context: The study found TCR clusters largely donor specific.

Whole-study results and caveats: Some SARS-CoV-2-responding clones were already detected in memory before infection. There was no confirmation that second-wave clones peaking on day 37 were SARS-CoV-2 specific.

What was sequenced was PBMCs or a T cell subset sorted from them (not recorded which). The TCR was taken from a man between 18 and 29 years old who had mild COVID-19 (a few samples of this study predate the infection). Cell type and time point are not known. The genes are TRBV12-3 or TRBV12-4 and TRBJ2-1; the match to TRBD2 covers 9 bases. The CDR3 DNA follows: TGTGCCAGCAGTTTAGTGGCTAGCGGGGCTTCCTACAATGAGCAGTTCTTC. Encoded protein: CASSLVASGASYNEQFF.